The rows below give T cell receptor beta chains drawn from one sample of a study of blood T cells in healthy people across ages. TCRdb reprocessed the 5' RACE reads via MiXCR and lists one record per CDR3 protein. This sample has 1.5 million to 2 million distinct CDR3 sequences, with 25% to 30% found just once. Sequencing was carried out using blood. The receptors were sampled from a woman aged 25-40 years in good health. The CDR3 runs from the conserved cysteine through the conserved F or W. D genes are given only for firm matches. Expanded clones are given a class, and other clones once, few, many or no size at all.

V gene: TRBV2
clone size: -
CDR3 length: 15
J gene: TRBJ2-4
D gene: TRBD1
CDR3 protein: CASSDGSGGRSIQYF
CDR3 DNA: TGTGCCAGCAGTGACGGTTCAGGGGGCCGTAGCATTCAGTACTTC

V gene: TRBV10-3
clone size: -
CDR3 length: 15
J gene: TRBJ2-5
D gene: TRBD1
CDR3 protein: CAISDVGGLQETQYF
CDR3 DNA: TGTGCCATCAGTGATGTAGGGGGCCTCCAAGAGACCCAGTACTTC

V gene: TRBV2
clone size: -
CDR3 length: 16
J gene: TRBJ2-1
D gene: -
CDR3 protein: CASSARPGSSYNEQFF
CDR3 DNA: TGTGCCAGCAGTGCCCGGCCAGGGAGCTCCTACAATGAGCAGTTCTTC

V gene: TRBV7-2
clone size: -
CDR3 length: 18
J gene: TRBJ2-5
D gene: TRBD2
CDR3 protein: CASSLRPPVSGGGQTQYF
CDR3 DNA: TGTGCCAGCAGCTTACGGCCCCCCGTTAGCGGGGGAGGACAGACCCAGTACTTC

V gene: TRBV27
clone size: -
CDR3 length: 15
J gene: TRBJ2-7
D gene: -
CDR3 protein: CASSPRGTTPGEQYF
CDR3 DNA: TGTGCCAGCAGTCCACGGGGGACCACTCCCGGCGAGCAGTACTTC

V gene: TRBV20-1
clone size: -
CDR3 length: 11
J gene: TRBJ1-2
D gene: -
CDR3 protein: CSAQDNYGYTF
CDR3 DNA: TGCAGTGCCCAGGACAACTATGGCTACACCTTC

V gene: TRBV6-5
clone size: -
CDR3 length: 15
J gene: TRBJ1-1
D gene: TRBD1
CDR3 protein: CASYRTGGMNTEAFF
CDR3 DNA: TGTGCCAGCTATCGGACAGGGGGGATGAACACTGAAGCTTTCTTT

V gene: TRBV7-2
clone size: many
CDR3 length: 14
J gene: TRBJ2-1
D gene: TRBD2
CDR3 protein: CASSLVSGNDEQFF
CDR3 DNA: TGTGCCAGCAGCTTAGTGAGCGGGAACGATGAGCAGTTCTTC

V gene: TRBV6-1
clone size: many
CDR3 length: 13
J gene: TRBJ1-2
D gene: -
CDR3 protein: CANSFGGFYGYTF
CDR3 DNA: TGTGCCAACTCATTTGGGGGGTTCTATGGCTACACCTTC

V gene: TRBV6-2/TRBV6-3
clone size: few
CDR3 length: 15
J gene: TRBJ2-1
D gene: TRBD2
CDR3 protein: CASSLRLALYNEQFF
CDR3 DNA: TGTGCCAGCAGCTTGCGACTAGCGTTGTACAATGAGCAGTTCTTC

V gene: TRBV5-1
clone size: -
CDR3 length: 15
J gene: TRBJ2-3
D gene: -
CDR3 protein: CASSLLTGFIDTQYF
CDR3 DNA: TGCGCCAGCAGCTTGTTAACCGGGTTCATAGATACGCAGTATTTT

V gene: TRBV7-9
clone size: -
CDR3 length: 16
J gene: TRBJ2-2
D gene: -
CDR3 protein: CASSSLGTPTAGELFF
CDR3 DNA: TGTGCCAGCAGCTCTCTTGGGACACCAACCGCCGGGGAGCTGTTTTTT

V gene: TRBV11-2
clone size: -
CDR3 length: 15
J gene: TRBJ2-1
D gene: -
CDR3 protein: CASSSMGRGYNEQFF
CDR3 DNA: TGTGCCAGCAGCTCCATGGGAAGGGGGTACAATGAGCAGTTCTTC

V gene: TRBV7-3
clone size: -
CDR3 length: 13
J gene: TRBJ1-1
D gene: -
CDR3 protein: CACSLDRNTEAFF
CDR3 DNA: TGTGCCTGCAGCCTGGACAGAAACACTGAAGCTTTCTTT

V gene: TRBV6-6
clone size: few
CDR3 length: 16
J gene: TRBJ2-3
D gene: TRBD2
CDR3 protein: CASSYRTSGGIDTQYF
CDR3 DNA: TGTGCCAGCAGTTACCGGACTAGCGGGGGTATAGATACGCAGTATTTT

V gene: TRBV7-3
clone size: -
CDR3 length: 13
J gene: TRBJ1-2
D gene: TRBD1
CDR3 protein: CASSPTGRHGYTF
CDR3 DNA: TGTGCCAGCAGCCCGACAGGGCGACATGGCTACACCTTC

V gene: TRBV20-1
clone size: -
CDR3 length: 16
J gene: TRBJ2-7
D gene: TRBD1
CDR3 protein: CSAKDRDRGLDYEQYF
CDR3 DNA: TGCAGTGCTAAAGACCGGGACAGGGGGCTCGACTACGAGCAGTACTTC

V gene: TRBV30
clone size: -
CDR3 length: 13
J gene: TRBJ1-5
D gene: -
CDR3 protein: CAWSAGPSQPQHF
CDR3 DNA: TGTGCCTGGAGTGCGGGACCCAGTCAGCCCCAGCATTTT

V gene: TRBV4-1
clone size: -
CDR3 length: 14
J gene: TRBJ1-2
D gene: TRBD1
CDR3 protein: CASSLKTGDYGYTF
CDR3 DNA: TGCGCCAGCAGCCTGAAGACAGGGGACTATGGCTACACCTTC

V gene: TRBV12-3/TRBV12-4
clone size: -
CDR3 length: 16
J gene: TRBJ2-2
D gene: -
CDR3 protein: CASSLLRQVNTGELFF
CDR3 DNA: TGTGCCAGCAGTCTCCTACGACAGGTGAACACCGGGGAGCTGTTTTTT

V gene: TRBV9
clone size: -
CDR3 length: 14
J gene: TRBJ2-7
D gene: -
CDR3 protein: CASSVDLGAAEQYF
CDR3 DNA: TGTGCCAGCAGCGTAGACCTGGGGGCGGCCGAGCAGTACTTC

V gene: TRBV12-3/TRBV12-4
clone size: -
CDR3 length: 14
J gene: TRBJ1-2
D gene: -
CDR3 protein: CASSLSDNNYGYTF
CDR3 DNA: TGTGCCAGCAGTTTATCGGACAATAACTATGGCTACACCTTC